This T cell receptor beta chain was identified during a study of CD8+ T cells in alopecia areata. Following extraction, RNA underwent reverse transcription to cDNA, which served as the sequencing template. Sequencing used immunoSEQ multiplex PCR; TCRdb keeps in-frame clones, though not all of them. The sample consists of 9,500 to 15,000 clones, 50% to 65% of them appearing once. Alopecia areata patients provided lesional scalp punch biopsies and peripheral blood, both collected for the study. Per germline, CDR1 SGHTA and CDR2 FQGNSA. V lost 1 base, J lost 4 bases, and 8 bases lay in between. The CDR3 spans 13 residues.

Sequenced material: skin. This chain joins TRBV7-2 and TRBJ2-7; TRBD2 might be the D (5 bases). The receptor was derived from a human donor with alopecia areata. The chain's CDR3 is CASSLDGGYEQYF. CDR3 nucleotides: TGTGCCAGCAGCTTAGATGGCGGGTACGAGCAGTACTTC.